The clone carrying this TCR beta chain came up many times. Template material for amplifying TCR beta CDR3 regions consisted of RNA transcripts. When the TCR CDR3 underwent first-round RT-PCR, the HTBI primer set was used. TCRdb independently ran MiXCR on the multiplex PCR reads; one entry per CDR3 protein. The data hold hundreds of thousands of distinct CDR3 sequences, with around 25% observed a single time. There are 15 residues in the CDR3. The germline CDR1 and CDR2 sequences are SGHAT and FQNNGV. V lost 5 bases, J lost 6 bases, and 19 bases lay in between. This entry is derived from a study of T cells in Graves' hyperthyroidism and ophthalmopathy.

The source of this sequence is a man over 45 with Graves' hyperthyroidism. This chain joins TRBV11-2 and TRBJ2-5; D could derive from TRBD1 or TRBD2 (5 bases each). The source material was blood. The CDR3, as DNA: TGTGCCAGCAGCGTCGGGACGCCCGGCCCTCAGACCCAGTACTTC. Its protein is CASSVGTPGPQTQYF.